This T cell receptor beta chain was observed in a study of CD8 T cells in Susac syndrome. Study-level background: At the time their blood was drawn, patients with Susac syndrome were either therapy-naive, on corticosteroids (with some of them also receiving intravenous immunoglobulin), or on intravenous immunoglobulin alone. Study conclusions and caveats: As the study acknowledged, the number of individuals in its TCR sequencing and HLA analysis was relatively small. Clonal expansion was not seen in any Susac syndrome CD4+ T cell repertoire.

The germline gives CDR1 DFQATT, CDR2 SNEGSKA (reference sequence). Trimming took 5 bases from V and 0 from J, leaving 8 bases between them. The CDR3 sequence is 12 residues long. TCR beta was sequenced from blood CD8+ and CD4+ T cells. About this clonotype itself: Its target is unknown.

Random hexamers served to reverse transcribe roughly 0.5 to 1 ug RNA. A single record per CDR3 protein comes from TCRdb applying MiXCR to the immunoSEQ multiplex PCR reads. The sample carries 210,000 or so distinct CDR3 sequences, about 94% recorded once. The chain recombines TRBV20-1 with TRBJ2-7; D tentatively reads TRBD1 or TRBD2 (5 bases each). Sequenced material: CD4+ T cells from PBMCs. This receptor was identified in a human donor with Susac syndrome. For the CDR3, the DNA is TGCAGTGCTTGGGACGGCTCCTACGAGCAGTACTTC. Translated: CSAWDGSYEQYF.